This T cell receptor (beta chain) was sequenced in a study of OX40 agonist ivuxolimab in advanced cancers. Notes on the study in general: The study found that CD8+ T cells averaged more expanded clones than CD4+.

Patients had blood sampled at baseline and again on cycle 4 day 1 and cycle 7 day 1. With regard to this clone: Its antigen is undetermined. The sample carries other DNA sequences with the same CDR3.

Sequencing was performed with immunoSEQ multiplex PCR; in TCRdb, only in-frame clones are kept and a portion is missing. The data contain some 99,000 clones, around 94% of them singletons. The CDR3 has 15 residues. Per the germline V gene, CDR1 is SGHRS and CDR2 is YFSETQ. Trimming at V came to 0 bases and at J to 4 bases, leaving 2 bases not matched to a gene. The chain couples TRBV5-1 to TRBJ2-3; TRBD2 matches at 10 bases. Sequencing was performed on CD4+ or CD8+ T cells sorted from blood, taken in a trial of the OX40 agonist ivuxolimab. This TCR was recovered from an adult with an advanced solid tumor such as melanoma, head and neck, liver or kidney cancer. CDR3 region: CASSLGAGGPDTQYF. The CDR3, as DNA: TGCGCCAGCAGCTTGGGAGCGGGGGGGCCAGATACGCAGTATTTT.